These 3 T cell receptor beta chains were sequenced from one sample in a study of beta chain features in type 1 diabetes. Reverse transcribing all isolated RNA meant expressed TCRB transcripts were sequenced. Sequenced by immunoSEQ multiplex PCR; TCRdb stores in-frame clones only, minus some. This sample has roughly 250,000 clones, with 9.6% found just once. Sequenced sample: naive CD4+ T cells from blood. These receptors all come from a woman aged 18-35 years in good health.

This clone was counted only a few times. The rearrangement links TRBV18 to TRBJ2-7; weak D call: TRBD1 (6 bases). Trimming cost V 5 bases and J 3 bases, with 8 bases left between them. Germline CDR1 reads KGHSH; CDR2 reads LQKENI. The CDR3 extends over 12 amino acids. This chain's CDR3 is CASSSDSYEQYF. The DNA for the CDR3 is TGTGCCAGCTCATCGGACAGCTACGAGCAGTACTTC.

The chain employs TRBV25-1 and TRBJ1-2; D may be TRBD1 (5 bases). The V end lost 4 bases, the J end lost 1 base, and 16 bases lay between the germline ends. The CDR3 runs to 16 residues. CDR1 is MGHDK, CDR2 SYGVNS, per germline. The CDR3 sequence: CASSGTGRRGNYGYTF. DNA of the CDR3: TGTGCCAGCAGTGGAACGGGTCGGAGGGGTAACTATGGCTACACCTTC.

In this sample, this clone turned up a few times. V and J are TRBV19 and TRBJ2-4; a possible D gene is TRBD2 (5 bases). The CDR3 contains 17 residues. Germline CDR1 reads LNHDA; CDR2 reads SQIVND (reference sequence). V shed 2 bases and J shed 0 bases, with 14 bases lying between them. The CDR3, as DNA: TGTGCCAGTAGTATATCTAGCCGCGAACTAGCCAAAAACATTCAGTACTTC. Encoded protein: CASSISSRELAKNIQYF.